This T cell receptor (beta chain) was sequenced in a study of cytomegalovirus exposure and HLA in healthy donors. Study outcomes and limitations: Sequences of the TCR beta chain were said to predict the HLA-A and HLA-B alleles of most subjects accurately. Later analysis identified a missense DCLRE1C variant that was linked to TCR beta V- and J-gene trimming.

From germline, CDR1 is MGHRA and CDR2 YSYEKL. V was trimmed by 2 bases and J by 0 bases, leaving 11 bases between them. This CDR3 comprises 16 residues. This clone has a handful of counts. What it recognizes is unknown. The primer mix had 60 Vbeta and 13 Jbeta primers. The assay was immunoSEQ multiplex PCR, and TCRdb's table has in-frame clones only and misses some. Of roughly 89,000 clones listed, roughly 76% are singletons. The material sequenced was PBMCs. The TCR sequence derives from a woman in her 30s in good health and CMV-seronegative. V gene TRBV4-1 combines with J gene TRBJ1-5; D is unclear. DNA for the CDR3: TGCGCCAGCAGCCAACCAGGACTGAGTAGCAATCAGCCCCAGCATTTT. Amino acids: CASSQPGLSSNQPQHF.